Reported below is one TCR beta chain. Its antigen is unknown. One entry per CDR3 protein results from TCRdb running MiXCR on the reads. The sample records hundreds of thousands of distinct CDR3 sequences, approximately 32% being singletons. The data belong to a study of T cell repertoires in cytomegalovirus infection. Across the study: In the study, CMV epitopes included recently identified HLA-C-restricted and well-studied HLA-B-restricted ones. TCR beta signatures that were public indicated CMV infection and matching HLA type. Study results and caveats: Cumulative frequency (of public TCR beta family members) identified carriers of CMV plus the relevant HLA. Dominating the ex vivo response were HLA-C-restricted CMV-specific TCR beta clonotypes.

The ends lost 2 bases at V and 6 bases at J; junction bases unmatched: 2. This CDR3 comprises 13 residues. Germline V lookup: CDR1 MNHEY, CDR2 SMNVEV (reference sequence). This chain joins TRBV27 and TRBJ1-2; 8 bases match TRBD1. Sequencing used cultured CD8+ T cells from PBMCs, obtained from culture after CMV antigen stimulation. The sequence was collected from a human donor in good health (CMV status not recorded). Some clones in this sample may be carry-over from other donors' samples. CDR3 in amino acids: CASSLAGGHGYTF. The CDR3 DNA is TGTGCCAGCAGTTTAGCAGGGGGCCATGGCTACACCTTC.